These 19 T cell receptor beta chains were sequenced from one sample in a study of T cell repertoires in cytomegalovirus infection. TCRdb used MiXCR to reprocess the reads, holding one entry per CDR3 protein. The table records about 920,000 distinct CDR3 sequences, roughly a third of them present only once. Their antigens are not known. The input for sequencing was cultured CD8+ T cells from PBMCs, taken from culture after CMV antigen stimulation. These receptor sequences come from a human donor in good health (CMV status not recorded). Some clones in this sample may be carry-over from other donors' samples.

This rearrangement joins TRBV11-1 to TRBJ2-4, with D possibly being TRBD1 or TRBD2 (5 bases each). Trimming removed 0 bases from V and 15 bases from J, with 15 bases in between. This CDR3 region has 13 residues. In germline, CDR1 is SGHAT, CDR2 FQDESV (reference sequence). Written as DNA, the CDR3 is TGTGCCAGCAGCTTAGCTTCCGGGGCCATGACGTACTTC. This translates into CASSLASGAMTYF.

The chain has TRBV6-5 and TRBJ2-2; 9 nucleotides line up with TRBD1. The CDR3 has 15 residues. CDR1 MNHEY and CDR2 SVGAGI come from the germline V gene. Trimming removed 4 bases from V and 8 bases from J; junction bases left unmatched: 8. CDR3 region: CASSSTGTGRGELFF. The CDR3, as DNA: TGTGCCAGCAGTTCTACCGGGACAGGGAGGGGGGAGCTGTTTTTT.

The V and J genes are TRBV2 and TRBJ2-7; 9 bases fit TRBD1. The germline V gene has CDR1 SNHLY and CDR2 FYNNEI. Trimming removed 4 bases from V and 3 bases from J; junction bases left unmatched: 7. The CDR3 is 15 residues long. CDR3 loop: CASSARDRACYEQYF. In nucleotides, the CDR3 is TGTGCCAGCAGTGCCCGGGACAGGGCCTGCTACGAGCAGTACTTC.

This clonotype was found a few times. V and J are TRBV7-3 and TRBJ2-5, with TRBD1 matching over 9 bases. CDR1 and CDR2 from the germline V gene are SGHTA and FQGTGA. V lost 2 bases to trimming and J lost 0 bases; unmatched junction nucleotides: 10. The CDR3 runs 18 residues. Here the CDR3 DNA reads TGTGCCAGCAGCTTATGGGGACAGGGCCGAAGGAACCAAGAGACCCAGTACTTC. It translates to CASSLWGQGRRNQETQYF.

This clonotype has at least ten counts. V usage is TRBV27 and J usage is TRBJ1-2; the D gene is possibly TRBD1 (5 bases). The germline V gene has CDR1 MNHEY and CDR2 SMNVEV (reference sequence). The CDR3 has 14 residues. Between the trimmed V and J ends, which lost 2 bases and 8 bases, there was a span of 15 bases. CDR3: CASSLAPKRGGYTF. In DNA, the CDR3 is TGTGCCAGCAGTTTAGCGCCCAAACGGGGCGGCTACACCTTC.

The chain recombines TRBV15 with TRBJ1-1; D gene unclear. V gave up 0 bases and J gave up 1 base, with 3 bases separating them. The CDR3 loop spans 13 amino acids. The germline V gene encodes CDR1 LNHNV and CDR2 YYDKDF (reference sequence). The DNA for the CDR3 is TGTGCCACCAGCAGAGAAGGGAACACTGAAGCTTTCTTT. Translation gives CATSREGNTEAFF.

The V and J genes are TRBV4-1 and TRBJ2-1, with 7 bases aligning to TRBD1. The CDR3 runs 16 residues. The germline gives CDR1 MGHRA, CDR2 YSYEKL. Losses at the gene ends were 1 base for V and 3 bases for J; bases not matched to a gene: 6. The CDR3 bases are TGCGCCAGCAGCCAAGGGGAGACAGGGAGCTACAATGAGCAGTTCTTC. It specifies CASSQGETGSYNEQFF.

In the case of this clonotype: A much larger clonotype is one base distant, so this may be a read error. The rearrangement links TRBV7-9 to TRBJ2-3; 7 bases match TRBD2. This CDR3 contains 16 residues. V gave up 4 bases and J gave up 5 bases; unmatched junction bases: 12. The germline CDR1 and CDR2 sequences are SEHNR and FQNEAQ (reference sequence). The DNA of the CDR3 is TGTGCCAGCAGCTCTAGTCCTCTAGCGGCGGGAGATACGCAGTATTTT. The encoded protein is CASSSSPLAAGDTQYF.

This clonotype occurred a few times. J is TRBJ2-3 and V is TRBV4-1, with a tentative D call TRBD2 (6 bases). The CDR3 has 15 residues. V gave up 5 bases and J gave up 6 bases, with 18 bases separating them. CDR1 and CDR2 from the germline V gene are MGHRA and YSYEKL. In DNA form, the CDR3 reads TGCGCCAGCAGCTCCCGGGACTCAGTGGGGGATACGCAGTATTTT. Protein: CASSSRDSVGDTQYF.

This clonotype has only a few counts. The gene calls are TRBV7-9 and TRBJ1-2; tentative D call: TRBD1 (5 bases). Trimming shortened V by 4 bases and J by 3 bases, and 15 bases separated the two germline ends. The CDR3 is 15 residues long. CDR1 and CDR2 from the germline V gene are SEHNR and FQNEAQ (reference sequence). CDR3 in amino acids: CASSSEGPTHYGYTF. DNA of the CDR3: TGTGCCAGCAGCTCTGAGGGACCAACCCACTATGGCTACACCTTC. Supplemented by reference TRBV7-9 and TRBJ1-2, the full variable domain reads DTGVSQNPRHKITKRGQNVTFRCDPISEHNRLYWYRQTLGQGPEFLTYFQNEAQLEKSRLLSDRFSAERPKGSFSTLEIQRTEQGDSAMYLCASSSEGPTHYGYTFGSGTRLTVV.

This clonotype was seen only a few times. This rearrangement joins TRBV24-1 to TRBJ2-2, with 7 positions matching TRBD1. Germline CDR1 KGHDR, CDR2 SFDVKD. V lost 2 bases to trimming and J lost 1 base; unmatched junction nucleotides: 3. The CDR3 consists of 16 residues. CDR3 bases: TGTGCCACCAGTGATTCGGGACAGTGGAACACCGGGGAGCTGTTTTTT. Translating it yields CATSDSGQWNTGELFF.

V usage is TRBV2 and J usage is TRBJ2-2; 8 bases map to TRBD2. The CDR3 length is 16 residues. The J segment lost 7 bases and the V segment lost 3 bases, leaving 10 bases of the junction unmatched. Germline CDR1 SNHLY, CDR2 FYNNEI. As DNA, the CDR3 is TGTGCCAGCAGTGAGCCCCAGCGGGGGAGGGTCGGGGAGCTGTTTTTT. It translates to CASSEPQRGRVGELFF.

This clonotype occurred a few times. The V call is TRBV2, the J call TRBJ2-5; 9 nucleotides match TRBD2. J lost 2 bases, V lost 6 bases, and 13 bases had no gene match. The CDR3 length is 17 residues. Germline loops: CDR1 SNHLY, CDR2 FYNNEI. CDR3 amino acids: CASSSGLGLATQETQYF. The CDR3 nucleotides read TGTGCCAGCAGCAGTGGTCTTGGACTAGCGACTCAAGAGACCCAGTACTTC.

This clonotype has only a few counts. This chain links TRBV6-6 with TRBJ2-5; no definite D call. Between the trimmed V and J ends, which lost 2 bases and 5 bases, there was a span of 12 bases. The CDR3 covers 14 residues. Germline CDR1 is MNHNY and CDR2 is SVGAGI (reference sequence). The CDR3 loop reads CASSYGRAGETQYF. In DNA form, the CDR3 reads TGTGCCAGCAGTTACGGTCGGGCCGGGGAGACCCAGTACTTC.

This clonotype was found many times. This chain connects TRBV7-2 to TRBJ1-1; TRBD1 matches at 10 bases. J was trimmed by 6 bases and V by 3 bases; bases with no gene match: 4. The CDR3 runs to 14 residues. Germline V gene lookup returns CDR1 SGHTA and CDR2 FQGNSA. CDR3 in amino acids: CASSFPGTGAEAFF. The CDR3 DNA is TGTGCCAGCAGCTTTCCAGGGACAGGGGCTGAAGCTTTCTTT.

The CDR3 reads CASSTQGANTEAFF. In DNA, the CDR3 is TGTGCCAGTAGTACACAGGGTGCGAACACTGAAGCTTTCTTT. This sequence joins TRBV19 and TRBJ1-1; a weak D match, TRBD1 (6 bases). The length of the CDR3 is 14 residues. The V and J ends lost 4 bases and 1 base respectively, with 10 bases between them. Germline V CDR1 and CDR2: LNHDA, SQIVND (reference sequence).

Ten or more counts support this clonotype. The chain combines TRBV7-2 with TRBJ2-7, with D possibly called TRBD1 or TRBD2 (5 bases each). This CDR3 has 15 residues. Germline CDR1 and CDR2: SGHTA and FQGNSA. The V end lost 1 base, the J end lost 1 base, and 11 bases lay between the germline ends. CDR3 amino acids: CASSLEGTWSYEQYF. The CDR3 DNA sequence: TGTGCCAGCAGCTTAGAAGGGACCTGGTCCTACGAGCAGTACTTC.

This clonotype appeared once. V gene TRBV5-6 combines with J gene TRBJ2-5; no firm D call. CDR3 length: 13 amino acids. Germline V gene sequence: CDR1 SGHDT, CDR2 YYEEEE. The V end was cut by 5 bases, the J end by 5 bases, with 13 bases between. CDR3 sequence reads: CASRSRNRETQYF. CDR3 sequence (DNA): TGTGCCAGCAGATCTAGGAATCGGGAGACCCAGTACTTC.

The V gene is TRBV6-2 or TRBV6-3, the J gene TRBJ1-1, with D unclear. Germline V gene data show CDR1 as MNHEY and CDR2 as SVGEGT. Trimming stripped 0 bases from V and 3 bases from J, with 5 bases between. The CDR3 sequence is 13 residues long. The CDR3 region has the DNA TGTGCCAGCAGTTACTCATGGCACACTGAAGCTTTCTTT. This translates into CASSYSWHTEAFF.